These 5 T cell receptor beta chains originate from one sample sequenced in a study of PD-1 blockade in classical Hodgkin lymphoma. Regarding time point: cycle 4 day 1 (C4D1), after 5 to 7 weeks of nivolumab. Each patient's relapse followed autologous stem cell transplantation, and brentuximab vedotin exposure varied. Thawed PBMCs underwent magnetic negative selection to yield purified CD4+ T cells. Generated by immunoSEQ multiplex PCR, the TCRdb table keeps only in-frame clones and is missing some. The data contain 25,000 to 30,000 clones, more than 85% of them singletons. The specimen was CD4+ T cells from blood, collected before the fourth cycle of nivolumab. Receptors originate from a human donor with classical Hodgkin lymphoma.

The chain combines TRBV6-6 with TRBJ2-1, with 11 nucleotides matching TRBD1. After removal of 6 bases from V and 7 bases from J, the junction contained 5 bases not matched to a gene. Germline V gives CDR1 MNHNY, CDR2 SVGAGI (reference sequence). This CDR3 is built from 14 residues. The CDR3 here is CASRPGTGGNEQFF. CDR3 coding DNA: TGTGCCAGCAGACCCGGGACAGGGGGGAATGAGCAGTTCTTC.

The chain couples TRBV27 to TRBJ2-6; D remains ambiguous. CDR1 is MNHEY, CDR2 SMNVEV, per germline (reference sequence). V shed 3 bases and J shed 0 bases, with 6 bases lying between them. There are 15 residues in the CDR3. Here the CDR3 DNA reads TGTGCCAGCAGTTTGGACGGCTCTGGGGCCAACGTCCTGACTTTC. It yields the protein CASSLDGSGANVLTF.

CDR3 sequence: CASSERPRISPLHF. The DNA for the CDR3 is TGTGCCAGCAGTGAACGCCCCCGCATTTCACCCCTCCACTTT. This chain connects TRBV25-1 to TRBJ1-6, with D hard to call. The CDR3 is 14 amino acids. Trimming cost V 2 bases and J 9 bases, with 11 bases left between them. Germline CDR1 is MGHDK and CDR2 is SYGVNS.

V and J are TRBV18 and TRBJ2-2; tentatively, D is TRBD1 (5 bases). This CDR3 contains 15 residues. The germline V and J ends were trimmed by 1 base and 0 bases, with 6 bases remaining between them. Looked up from germline, CDR1 is KGHSH and CDR2 is LQKENI. Here the CDR3 DNA reads TGTGCCAGCTCACCACGGACACCGAACACCGGGGAGCTGTTTTTT. Translation: CASSPRTPNTGELFF.

The DNA of the CDR3 is TGCGCCAGCAGCTTGGTTAGGGGGCGCCCAGATACGCAGTATTTT. This encodes CASSLVRGRPDTQYF. The chain uses TRBV5-1 and TRBJ2-3, with 7 bases aligning to TRBD1. This CDR3 contains 15 residues. The germline CDR1 and CDR2 sequences are SGHRS and YFSETQ. Trimming removed 0 bases from V and 4 bases from J; junction bases left unmatched: 5.